The T cell receptor (beta chain) under discussion was sequenced for a study of blood T cell repertoires in COVID-19. Overall study: From T cells, B-cell-depleted T cells, or PBMCs came the material, which was cDNA or gDNA.

Method: immunoSEQ multiplex PCR; TCRdb's copy keeps in-frame clones and lacks some. The sample has 250,000 to 350,000 clones, around 90% seen once. The V segment lost 4 bases and the J segment 5 bases; nucleotides outside the gene matches: 5. In germline, CDR1 is KGHSH, CDR2 LQKENI. The CDR3 spans 14 residues. Participant reports of clinical history set cohort assignment. The sequence was collected from a woman in her 30s who had recovered from COVID-19. Sequencing was carried out using PBMCs or T cells enriched from blood (not recorded which). The chain carries TRBV18 and TRBJ1-1, with 9 positions matching TRBD1. This chain's CDR3 is CASSQSTGGTEAFF. Written as DNA, the CDR3 is TGTGCCAGCTCACAGTCGACAGGGGGGACTGAAGCTTTCTTT.